Below are 13 T cell receptor beta chains sequenced from a single sample in a study of T cell responses to AZD1222 COVID-19 vaccine. The protocol was immunoSEQ multiplex PCR, while the TCRdb copy is restricted to in-frame clones and leaves out a portion. The data hold roughly 65,000 clones, with 80% observed a single time. The sequencing used peripheral blood, collected on day 0 of AZD1222 vaccination. These receptors came from an adult in good health.

This chain connects TRBV28 to TRBJ1-4; 7 bases are a match to TRBD1. The germline gives CDR1 MDHEN, CDR2 SYDVKM. The CDR3 has 15 residues. CDR3 amino acids: CGSQGPGTTNEKLFF. In DNA form, the CDR3 reads TGTGGATCACAGGGGCCGGGAACAACTAATGAAAAACTGTTTTTT. Full variable domain (rest looked up from reference TRBV28 and TRBJ1-4): DVKVTQSSRYLVKRTGEKVFLECVQDMDHENMFWYRQDPGLGLRLIYFSYDVKMKEKGDIPEGYSVSREKKERFSLILESASTNQTSMYLCGSQGPGTTNEKLFFGSGTQLSVL.

This chain joins TRBV2 and TRBJ1-5, with 9 bases lining up with TRBD1. After removal of 7 bases from V and 7 bases from J, the junction contained 11 bases not matched to a gene. The germline V gene encodes CDR1 SNHLY and CDR2 FYNNEI. CDR3 length equals 15 residues. The CDR3 here is CASTSGGQGRQPQHF. In DNA, the CDR3 is TGTGCCAGCACCTCGGGGGGACAGGGAAGGCAGCCCCAGCATTTT.

The chain is built from TRBV2 and TRBJ2-5; 9 bases agree with TRBD2. V was pared by 5 bases and J by 5 bases, with 9 bases of the junction left unmatched. This CDR3 is built from 15 residues. Germline CDR1 reads SNHLY; CDR2 reads FYNNEI. The DNA for the CDR3 is TGTGCCAGCAGTCGTGTGCGGGGGGGCCGCGAGACCCAGTACTTC. Protein sequence: CASSRVRGGRETQYF. Filled out from reference TRBV2 and TRBJ2-5, the complete variable domain reads EPEVTQTPSHQVTQMGQEVILRCVPISNHLYFYWYRQILGQKVEFLVSFYNNEISEKSEIFDDQFSVERPDGSNFTLKIRSTKLEDSAMYFCASSRVRGGRETQYFGPGTRLLVL.

This rearrangement joins TRBV5-8 to TRBJ1-2; the match to TRBD1 covers 11 bases. The CDR3 sequence is 14 residues long. Looked up from germline, CDR1 is SGHTS and CDR2 is YDEGEE. V was pared by 2 bases and J by 6 bases, with 3 bases of the junction left unmatched. The CDR3 region has the DNA TGTGCCAGCAGCTTCGGACAGGGGGCGGATGGCTACACCTTC. Amino acid sequence: CASSFGQGADGYTF.

This rearrangement joins TRBV10-3 to TRBJ2-7, with D possibly matching TRBD2 (5 bases). Germline lookup yields CDR1 ENHRY and CDR2 SYGVKD. This CDR3 comprises 14 residues. Trimming shortened V by 2 bases and J by 6 bases, and 14 bases separated the two germline ends. The CDR3: CAISEKLEGCEQYF. In DNA form, the CDR3 reads TGTGCCATCAGTGAGAAACTAGAAGGATGCGAGCAGTACTTC.

J is TRBJ1-1 and V is TRBV5-1; D call uncertain. Trimming removed 3 bases at V and 4 bases at J, with 13 bases between. In germline, CDR1 is SGHRS, CDR2 YFSETQ. This CDR3 contains 14 residues. This chain's CDR3 is CASSWSARGTEAFF. The CDR3 DNA is TGCGCCAGCAGCTGGAGCGCCCGTGGCACTGAAGCTTTCTTT. Drawing the rest from reference TRBV5-1 and TRBJ1-1, the complete variable domain is KAGVTQTPRYLIKTRGQQVTLSCSPISGHRSVSWYQQTPGQGLQFLFEYFSETQRNKGNFPGRFSGRQFSNSRSEMNVSTLELGDSALYLCASSWSARGTEAFFGQGTRLTVV.

This clone was seen a single time. The chain combines TRBV3-1 (or the pseudogene TRBV3-2) with TRBJ1-2, with D tentatively TRBD1 (5 bases). The CDR3 consists of 15 residues. CDR1 is LGHDT, CDR2 YNNKEL, per germline (reference sequence). V dropped 0 bases and J dropped 6 bases, with 14 bases sitting between them. This CDR3 reads CASSQDKGLTNGYTF. The CDR3, as DNA: TGTGCCAGCAGCCAAGATAAGGGGTTAACGAATGGCTACACCTTC.

The chain links TRBV4-3 to TRBJ1-3; D not resolved. V was clipped by 0 bases and J by 5 bases, with 5 bases between them. There are 13 residues in the CDR3. The germline CDR1 and CDR2 sequences are LGHNA and YSLEER. The CDR3 bases are TGCGCCAGCAGCCAAGACTTAAGAAACACCATATATTTT. Residues: CASSQDLRNTIYF.

The CDR3 DNA follows: TGTGCCAGCAGCGGGGGGGCAGGGGATACGCAGTATTTT. Amino acid sequence: CASSGGAGDTQYF. The chain joins TRBV9 to TRBJ2-3; tentatively, D is TRBD1 or TRBD2 (6 bases each). Germline V lookup: CDR1 SGDLS, CDR2 YYNGEE. Trimming pared 3 bases from V and 6 bases from J, leaving 11 bases between. This CDR3 spans 13 amino acids.

This chain uses TRBV27 with TRBJ2-7, with 11 bases that match TRBD2. The CDR3 is made up of 16 amino acids. Trimming cost V 2 bases and J 0 bases; bases outside gene matches: 3. Germline V CDR1 and CDR2: MNHEY, SMNVEV (reference sequence). The CDR3 sequence: CASSLRLAGISYEQYF. DNA of the CDR3: TGTGCCAGCAGTTTAAGACTAGCGGGGATCTCCTACGAGCAGTACTTC.

CDR3 coding DNA: TGTGCCAGCAGTCAGGACGGTGCTCCTTATTCACCCCTCCACTTT. Translating it yields CASSQDGAPYSPLHF. The chain joins TRBV6-4 to TRBJ1-6; no firm D call. The CDR3 contains 15 residues. V was pared by 5 bases and J by 8 bases, with 16 bases between. The V gene's germline CDR1 is MRHNA and CDR2 SNTAGT.

This rearrangement joins TRBV6-5 to TRBJ2-2; 12 bases are shared with TRBD2. V lost 10 bases, J lost 9 bases, and 12 bases stayed unmatched. The germline V gene has CDR1 MNHEY and CDR2 SVGAGI. The CDR3 runs to 15 residues. CDR3 amino acids: CAIYPSGGALRELFF. In DNA, the CDR3 is TGTGCCATATACCCTAGCGGGGGGGCCCTAAGGGAGCTGTTTTTT.

V usage is TRBV6-4 and J usage is TRBJ2-1; 7 bases line up with TRBD2. CDR3 length: 16 residues. V dropped 4 bases and J dropped 4; count of bases not matched to a gene: 10. In germline, CDR1 is MRHNA, CDR2 SNTAGT. The chain's CDR3 is CASSVGGSSGYNEQFF. CDR3 nucleotides: TGTGCCAGCAGTGTGGGGGGGTCTTCGGGTTACAATGAGCAGTTCTTC.